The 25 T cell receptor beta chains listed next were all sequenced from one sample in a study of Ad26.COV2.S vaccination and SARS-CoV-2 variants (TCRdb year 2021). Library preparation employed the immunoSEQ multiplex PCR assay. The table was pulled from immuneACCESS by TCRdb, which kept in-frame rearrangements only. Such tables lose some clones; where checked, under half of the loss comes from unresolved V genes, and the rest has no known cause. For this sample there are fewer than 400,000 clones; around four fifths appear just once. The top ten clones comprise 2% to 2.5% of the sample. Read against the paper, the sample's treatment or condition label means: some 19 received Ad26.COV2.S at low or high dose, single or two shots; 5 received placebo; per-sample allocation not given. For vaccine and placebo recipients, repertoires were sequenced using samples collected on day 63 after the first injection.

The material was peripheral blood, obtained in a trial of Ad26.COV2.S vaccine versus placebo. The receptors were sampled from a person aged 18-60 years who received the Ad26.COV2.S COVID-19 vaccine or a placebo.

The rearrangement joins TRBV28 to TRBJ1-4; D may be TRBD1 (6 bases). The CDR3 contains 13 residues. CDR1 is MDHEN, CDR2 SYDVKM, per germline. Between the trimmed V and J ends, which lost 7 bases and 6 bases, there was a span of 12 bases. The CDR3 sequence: CASIQGGDEKLFF. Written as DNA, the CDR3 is TGTGCCAGCATACAGGGCGGCGATGAAAAACTGTTTTTT.

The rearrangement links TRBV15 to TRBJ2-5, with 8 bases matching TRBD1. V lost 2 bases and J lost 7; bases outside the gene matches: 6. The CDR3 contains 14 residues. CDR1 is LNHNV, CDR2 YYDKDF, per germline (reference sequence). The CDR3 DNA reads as TGTGCCACCAGCAGACCTCAGGGGGCGGGGACCCAGTACTTC. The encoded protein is CATSRPQGAGTQYF.

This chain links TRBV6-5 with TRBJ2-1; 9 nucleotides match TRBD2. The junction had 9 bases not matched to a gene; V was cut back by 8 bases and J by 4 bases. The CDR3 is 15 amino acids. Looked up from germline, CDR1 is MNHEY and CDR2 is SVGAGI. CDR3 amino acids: CASEYGGGVYNEQFF. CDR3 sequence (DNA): TGTGCCAGCGAATACGGCGGGGGGGTATACAATGAGCAGTTCTTC.

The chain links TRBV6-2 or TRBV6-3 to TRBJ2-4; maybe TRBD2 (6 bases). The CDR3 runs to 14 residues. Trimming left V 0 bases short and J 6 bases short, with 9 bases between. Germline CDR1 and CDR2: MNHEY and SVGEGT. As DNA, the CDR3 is TGTGCCAGCAGTTACTCGCGCGGGGTAAACATTCAGTACTTC. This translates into CASSYSRGVNIQYF.

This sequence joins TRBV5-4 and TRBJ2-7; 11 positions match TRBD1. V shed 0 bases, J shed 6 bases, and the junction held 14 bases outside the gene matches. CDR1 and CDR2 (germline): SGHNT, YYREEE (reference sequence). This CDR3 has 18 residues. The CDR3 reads CASSLDRTGGPTAVEQYF. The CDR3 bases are TGTGCCAGCAGCTTGGATCGGACAGGGGGCCCTACGGCGGTCGAGCAGTACTTC.

The CDR3 protein is CASSSTGSTEAFF. In DNA, the CDR3 is TGTGCCAGCAGTTCAACAGGGAGCACTGAAGCTTTCTTT. The chain has TRBV12-3 or TRBV12-4 and TRBJ1-1, with D possibly matching TRBD1 (6 bases). The CDR3 loop spans 13 amino acids. Between the trimmed V and J ends, which lost 4 bases and 4 bases, there was a span of 10 bases.

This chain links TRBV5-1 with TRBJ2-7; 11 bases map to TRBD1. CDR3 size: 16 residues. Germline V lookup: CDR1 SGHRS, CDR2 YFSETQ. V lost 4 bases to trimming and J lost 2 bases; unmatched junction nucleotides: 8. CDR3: CASSREPGQGAYEQYF. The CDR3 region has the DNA TGCGCCAGCAGCCGGGAACCGGGACAGGGGGCCTACGAGCAGTACTTC.

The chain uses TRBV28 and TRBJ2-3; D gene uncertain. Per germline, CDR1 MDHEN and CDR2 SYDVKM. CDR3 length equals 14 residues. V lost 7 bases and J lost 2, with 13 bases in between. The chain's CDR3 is CASKRLELTDTQYF. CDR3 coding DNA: TGTGCCAGCAAGAGACTGGAGCTCACAGATACGCAGTATTTT.

The CDR3 sequence is CASSLIRNNEQFF. CDR3 coding DNA: TGTGCCAGCAGCTTAATCAGGAACAATGAGCAGTTCTTC. V gene TRBV11-1 combines with J gene TRBJ2-1; D not certain. Germline CDR1 is SGHAT and CDR2 is FQDESV (reference sequence). The CDR3 is 13 residues long. V was pared by 2 bases and J by 5 bases, with 7 bases between.

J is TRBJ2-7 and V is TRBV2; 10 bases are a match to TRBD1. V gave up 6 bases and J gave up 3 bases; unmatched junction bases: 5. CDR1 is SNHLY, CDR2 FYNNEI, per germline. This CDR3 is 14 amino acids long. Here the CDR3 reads CASRAGTGVYEQYF. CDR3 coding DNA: TGTGCCAGCAGAGCCGGGACAGGGGTCTACGAGCAGTACTTC.

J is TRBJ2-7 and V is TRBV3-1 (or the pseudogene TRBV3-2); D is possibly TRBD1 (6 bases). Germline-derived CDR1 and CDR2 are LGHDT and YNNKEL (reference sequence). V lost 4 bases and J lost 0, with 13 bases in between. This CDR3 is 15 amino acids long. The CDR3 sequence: CASSPGGTRSYEQYF. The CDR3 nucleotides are TGTGCCAGCAGCCCTGGGGGCACCCGCTCCTACGAGCAGTACTTC.

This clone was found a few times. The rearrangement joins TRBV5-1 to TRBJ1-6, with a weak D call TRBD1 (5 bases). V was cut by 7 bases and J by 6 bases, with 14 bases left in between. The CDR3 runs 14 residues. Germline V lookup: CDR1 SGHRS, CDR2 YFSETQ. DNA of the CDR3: TGCGCCAGCCGAGATACAGGTTCTAATTCACCCCTCCACTTT. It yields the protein CASRDTGSNSPLHF.

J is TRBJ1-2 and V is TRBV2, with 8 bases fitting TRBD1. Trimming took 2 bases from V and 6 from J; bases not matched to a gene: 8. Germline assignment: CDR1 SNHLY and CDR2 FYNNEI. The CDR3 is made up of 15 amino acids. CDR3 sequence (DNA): TGTGCCAGCAGTGAAATTAAGAGGACAGGGCATGGCTACACCTTC. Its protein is CASSEIKRTGHGYTF.

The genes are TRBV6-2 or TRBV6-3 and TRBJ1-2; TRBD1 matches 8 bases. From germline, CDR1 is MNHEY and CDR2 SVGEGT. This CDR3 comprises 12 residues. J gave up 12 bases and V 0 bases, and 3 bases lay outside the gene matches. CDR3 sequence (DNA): TGTGCCAGCAGTTACTCCGGACAGGGTCACACCTTC. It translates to CASSYSGQGHTF.

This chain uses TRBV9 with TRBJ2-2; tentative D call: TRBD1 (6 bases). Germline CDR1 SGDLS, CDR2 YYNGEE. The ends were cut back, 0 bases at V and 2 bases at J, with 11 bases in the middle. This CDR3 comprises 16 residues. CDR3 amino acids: CASSVVPGTNTGELFF. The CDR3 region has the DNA TGTGCCAGCAGCGTAGTCCCTGGGACAAACACCGGGGAGCTGTTTTTT.

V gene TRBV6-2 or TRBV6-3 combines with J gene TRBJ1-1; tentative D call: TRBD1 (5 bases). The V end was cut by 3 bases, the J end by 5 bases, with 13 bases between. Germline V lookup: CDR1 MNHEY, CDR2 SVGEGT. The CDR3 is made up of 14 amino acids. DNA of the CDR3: TGTGCCAGCAGTTATTGGGGGGTTAGGACTGAAGCTTTCTTT. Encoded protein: CASSYWGVRTEAFF.

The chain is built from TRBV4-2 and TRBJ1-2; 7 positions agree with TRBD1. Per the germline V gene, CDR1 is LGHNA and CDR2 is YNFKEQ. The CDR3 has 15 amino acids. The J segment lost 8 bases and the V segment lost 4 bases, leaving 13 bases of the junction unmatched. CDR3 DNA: TGTGCCAGCAGCCCCGAAAGGGGGCAAGTCAGGGGCTACACCTTC. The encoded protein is CASSPERGQVRGYTF.

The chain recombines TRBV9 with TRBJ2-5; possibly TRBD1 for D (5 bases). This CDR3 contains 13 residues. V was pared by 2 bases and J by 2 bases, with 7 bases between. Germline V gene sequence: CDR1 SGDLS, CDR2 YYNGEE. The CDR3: CASSVDSQETQYF. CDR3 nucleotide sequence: TGTGCCAGCAGCGTCGACAGTCAAGAGACCCAGTACTTC.

The CDR3: CASSGLAGGNTGELFF. CDR3 DNA sequence: TGTGCCAGCAGTGGACTAGCGGGGGGAAACACCGGGGAGCTGTTTTTT. The V call is TRBV2, the J call TRBJ2-2, with 13 bases that match TRBD2. This CDR3 is built from 16 residues. Germline CDR1 reads SNHLY; CDR2 reads FYNNEI. V was pared by 4 bases and J by 2 bases, with 1 base of the junction left unmatched.

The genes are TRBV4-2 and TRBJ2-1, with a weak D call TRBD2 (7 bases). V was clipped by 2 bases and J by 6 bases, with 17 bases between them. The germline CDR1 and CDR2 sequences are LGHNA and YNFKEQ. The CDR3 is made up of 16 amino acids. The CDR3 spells CASSQPMGGLVNEQFF. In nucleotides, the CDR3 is TGTGCCAGCAGCCAACCGATGGGGGGGCTTGTCAATGAGCAGTTCTTC.

CDR3 nucleotides: TGTGCCAGCCGAAGGACAGCCTCCTACGAGCAGTACTTC. This translates into CASRRTASYEQYF. The V call is TRBV27, the J call TRBJ2-7, with a weak D call TRBD1 (6 bases). The CDR3 length is 13 residues. Germline V lookup: CDR1 MNHEY, CDR2 SMNVEV (reference sequence). V was trimmed by 8 bases and J by 0 bases, leaving 11 bases between them.

This CDR3 is CASSWQGNDGYTF. The DNA of the CDR3 is TGCGCCAGCAGCTGGCAGGGGAACGACGGCTACACCTTC. The V gene is TRBV5-1, the J gene TRBJ1-2; maybe TRBD1 (6 bases). Trimming stripped 3 bases from V and 8 bases from J, with 14 bases between. The CDR3 loop spans 13 amino acids. CDR1 is SGHRS and CDR2 is YFSETQ in the germline V gene.

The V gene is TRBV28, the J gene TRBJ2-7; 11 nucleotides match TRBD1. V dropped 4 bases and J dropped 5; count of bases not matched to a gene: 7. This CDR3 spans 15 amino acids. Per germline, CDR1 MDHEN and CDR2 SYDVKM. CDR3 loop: CASSSAGTGGNEQYF. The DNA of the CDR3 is TGTGCCAGCAGTTCCGCCGGGACAGGGGGGAACGAGCAGTACTTC. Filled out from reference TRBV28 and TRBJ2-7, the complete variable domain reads DVKVTQSSRYLVKRTGEKVFLECVQDMDHENMFWYRQDPGLGLRLIYFSYDVKMKEKGDIPEGYSVSREKKERFSLILESASTNQTSMYLCASSSAGTGGNEQYFGPGTRLTVT.

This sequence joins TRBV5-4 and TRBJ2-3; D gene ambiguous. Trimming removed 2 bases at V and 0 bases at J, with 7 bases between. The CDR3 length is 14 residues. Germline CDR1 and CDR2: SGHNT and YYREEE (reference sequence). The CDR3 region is CASSFEYSTDTQYF. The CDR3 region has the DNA TGTGCCAGCAGCTTCGAGTATAGCACAGATACGCAGTATTTT.

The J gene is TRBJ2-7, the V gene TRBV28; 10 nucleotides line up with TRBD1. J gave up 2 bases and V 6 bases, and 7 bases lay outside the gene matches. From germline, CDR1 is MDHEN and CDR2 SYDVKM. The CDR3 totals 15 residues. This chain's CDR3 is CASSPGGTGAYEQYF. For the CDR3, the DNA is TGTGCCAGCAGCCCCGGCGGGACAGGGGCCTACGAGCAGTACTTC.